What follows describes a single TCR beta chain. The data belong to a study of blood T cell repertoires in COVID-19. Study details: Acute-phase and convalescent COVID-19 samples originated in the United States, Italy and Spain. The cDNA or gDNA used as material had been derived from T cells, B-cell-depleted T cells, or PBMCs.

Clones were sequenced by immunoSEQ multiplex PCR, and TCRdb holds only the in-frame ones, with some missing. The repertoire holds over 130,000 clones, with roughly 84% as singletons. Patients from Seattle were sampled longitudinally, starting during active infection. Unmatched junction bases numbered 6, after V lost 2 bases and J lost 6 bases. The CDR3 runs 15 residues. Germline CDR1 MGHRA, CDR2 YSYEKL. The material sequenced was peripheral blood. The TCR sequence derives from a man between 25 and 39 years old with COVID-19, enrolled during active disease. This sequence joins TRBV4-1 and TRBJ2-7; TRBD1 aligns across 11 bases. CDR3 bases: TGCGCCAGCAGCCAACCCCGGGACAGGGGGTCCGAGCAGTACTTC. It specifies CASSQPRDRGSEQYF.